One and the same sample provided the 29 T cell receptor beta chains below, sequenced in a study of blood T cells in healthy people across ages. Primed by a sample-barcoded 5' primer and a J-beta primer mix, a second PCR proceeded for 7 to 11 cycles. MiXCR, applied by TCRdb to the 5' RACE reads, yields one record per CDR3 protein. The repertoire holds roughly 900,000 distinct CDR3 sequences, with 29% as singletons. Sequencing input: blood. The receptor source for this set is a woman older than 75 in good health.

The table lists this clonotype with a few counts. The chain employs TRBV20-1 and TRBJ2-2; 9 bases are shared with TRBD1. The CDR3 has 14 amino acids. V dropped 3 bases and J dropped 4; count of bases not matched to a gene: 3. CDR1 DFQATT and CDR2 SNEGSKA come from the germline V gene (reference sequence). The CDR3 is CSASRTGVTGELFF. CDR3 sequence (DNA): TGCAGTGCTAGTAGGACAGGGGTCACCGGGGAGCTGTTTTTT.

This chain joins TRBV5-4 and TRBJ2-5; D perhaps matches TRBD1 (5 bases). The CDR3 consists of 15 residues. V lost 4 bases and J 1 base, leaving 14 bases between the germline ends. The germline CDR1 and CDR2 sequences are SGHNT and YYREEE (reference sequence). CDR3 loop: CASSLWTTFQETQYF. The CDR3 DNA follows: TGTGCCAGCAGCCTTTGGACAACCTTCCAAGAGACCCAGTACTTC.

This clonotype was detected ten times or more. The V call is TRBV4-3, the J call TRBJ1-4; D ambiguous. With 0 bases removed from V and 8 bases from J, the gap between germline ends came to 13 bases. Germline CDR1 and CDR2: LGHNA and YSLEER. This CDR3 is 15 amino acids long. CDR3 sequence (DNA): TGCGCCAGCAGCCAAGATAATAAAAGGGAGGAAAAACTGTTTTTT. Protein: CASSQDNKREEKLFF.

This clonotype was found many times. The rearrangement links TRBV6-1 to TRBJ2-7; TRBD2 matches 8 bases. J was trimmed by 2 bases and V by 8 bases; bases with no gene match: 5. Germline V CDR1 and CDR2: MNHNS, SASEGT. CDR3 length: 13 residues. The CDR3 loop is CASSRGGPYEQYF. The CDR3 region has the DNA TGTGCCAGCTCGCGCGGGGGGCCCTACGAGCAGTACTTC.

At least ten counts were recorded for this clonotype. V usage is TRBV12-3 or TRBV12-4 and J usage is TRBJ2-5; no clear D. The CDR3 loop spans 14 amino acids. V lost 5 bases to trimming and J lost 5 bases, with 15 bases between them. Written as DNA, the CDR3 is TGTGCCAGCAGTCTGGGTAGGCGCACCGAGACCCAGTACTTC. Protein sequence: CASSLGRRTETQYF.

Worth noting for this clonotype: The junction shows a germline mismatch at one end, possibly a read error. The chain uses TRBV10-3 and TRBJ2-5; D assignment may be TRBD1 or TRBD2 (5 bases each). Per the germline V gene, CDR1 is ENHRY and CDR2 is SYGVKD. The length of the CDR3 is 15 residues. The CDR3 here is CAISTLRDDQGTQYF. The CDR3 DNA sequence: TGTGCCATCAGTACACTCCGGGACGACCAAGGGACCCAGTACTTC.

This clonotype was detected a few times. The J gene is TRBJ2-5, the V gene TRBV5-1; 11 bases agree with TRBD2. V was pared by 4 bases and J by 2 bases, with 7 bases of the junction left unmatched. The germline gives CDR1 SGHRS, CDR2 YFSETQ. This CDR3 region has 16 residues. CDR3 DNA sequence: TGCGCCAGCAGCCGGGGGGCTAGCGGGGGGCAAGAGACCCAGTACTTC. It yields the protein CASSRGASGGQETQYF. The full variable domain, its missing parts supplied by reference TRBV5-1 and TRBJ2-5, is KAGVTQTPRYLIKTRGQQVTLSCSPISGHRSVSWYQQTPGQGLQFLFEYFSETQRNKGNFPGRFSGRQFSNSRSEMNVSTLELGDSALYLCASSRGASGGQETQYFGPGTRLLVL.

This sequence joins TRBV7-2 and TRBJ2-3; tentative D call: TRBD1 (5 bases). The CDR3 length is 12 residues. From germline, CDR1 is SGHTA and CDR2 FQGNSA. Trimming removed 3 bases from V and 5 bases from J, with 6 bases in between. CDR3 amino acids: CASSLTVDTQYF. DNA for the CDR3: TGTGCCAGCAGCTTGACAGTAGATACGCAGTATTTT. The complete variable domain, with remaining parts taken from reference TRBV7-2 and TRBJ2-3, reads GAGVSQSPSNKVTEKGKDVELRCDPISGHTALYWYRQSLGQGLEFLIYFQGNSAPDKSGLPSDRFSAERTGGSVSTLTIQRTQQEDSAVYLCASSLTVDTQYFGPGTRLTVL.

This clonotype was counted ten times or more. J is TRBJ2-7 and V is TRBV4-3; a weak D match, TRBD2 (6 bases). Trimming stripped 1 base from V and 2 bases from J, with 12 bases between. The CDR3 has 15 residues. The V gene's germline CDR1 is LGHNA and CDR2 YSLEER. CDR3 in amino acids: CASSQGIAEAYEQYF. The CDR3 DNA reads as TGCGCCAGCAGCCAAGGAATAGCGGAAGCCTACGAGCAGTACTTC.

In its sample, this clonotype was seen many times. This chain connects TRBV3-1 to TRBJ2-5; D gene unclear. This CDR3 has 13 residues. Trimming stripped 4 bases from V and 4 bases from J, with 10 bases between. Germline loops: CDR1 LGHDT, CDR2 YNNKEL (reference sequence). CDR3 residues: CASSLSLRETQYF. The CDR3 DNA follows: TGTGCCAGCAGCCTTTCCCTAAGAGAGACCCAGTACTTC.

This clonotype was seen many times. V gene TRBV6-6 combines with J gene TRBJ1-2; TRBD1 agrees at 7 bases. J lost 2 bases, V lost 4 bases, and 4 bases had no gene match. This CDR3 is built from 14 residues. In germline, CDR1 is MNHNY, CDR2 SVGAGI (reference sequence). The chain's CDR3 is CASSLTGSNYGYTF. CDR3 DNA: TGTGCCAGCAGTTTGACAGGGAGCAACTATGGCTACACCTTC.

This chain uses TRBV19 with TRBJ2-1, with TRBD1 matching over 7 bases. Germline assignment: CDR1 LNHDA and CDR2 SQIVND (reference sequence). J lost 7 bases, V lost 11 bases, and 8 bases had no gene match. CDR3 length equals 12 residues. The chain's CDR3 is CAGRQGGNEQFF. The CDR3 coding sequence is TGTGCCGGCCGACAGGGCGGTAATGAGCAGTTCTTC. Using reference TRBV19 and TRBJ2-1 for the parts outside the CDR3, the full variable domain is DGGITQSPKYLFRKEGQNVTLSCEQNLNHDAMYWYRQDPGQGLRLIYYSQIVNDFQKGDIAEGYSVSREKKESFPLTVTSAQKNPTAFYLCAGRQGGNEQFFGPGTRLTVL.

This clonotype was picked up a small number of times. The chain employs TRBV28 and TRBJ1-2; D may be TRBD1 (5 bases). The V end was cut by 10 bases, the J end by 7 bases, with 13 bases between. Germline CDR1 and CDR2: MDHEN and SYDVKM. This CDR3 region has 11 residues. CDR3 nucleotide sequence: TGTGCCATCCAGGGAGCCGTTGGCTACACCTTC. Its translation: CAIQGAVGYTF.

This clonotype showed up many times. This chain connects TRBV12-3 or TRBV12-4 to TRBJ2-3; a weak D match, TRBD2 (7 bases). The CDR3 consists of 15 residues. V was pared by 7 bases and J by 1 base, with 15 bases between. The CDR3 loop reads CASNTREGGTDTQYF. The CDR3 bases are TGTGCCAGCAACACCAGGGAGGGGGGCACAGATACGCAGTATTTT.

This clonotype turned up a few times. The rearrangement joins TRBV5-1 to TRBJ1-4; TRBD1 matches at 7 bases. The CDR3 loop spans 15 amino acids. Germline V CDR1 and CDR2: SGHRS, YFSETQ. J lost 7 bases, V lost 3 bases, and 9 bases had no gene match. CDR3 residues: CASSSTTGYGEKLFF. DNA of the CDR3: TGCGCCAGCAGCTCTACGACAGGGTATGGTGAAAAACTGTTTTTT.

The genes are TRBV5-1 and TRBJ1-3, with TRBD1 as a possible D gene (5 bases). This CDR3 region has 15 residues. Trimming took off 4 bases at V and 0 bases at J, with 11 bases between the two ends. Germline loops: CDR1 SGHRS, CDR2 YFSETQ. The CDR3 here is CASSLGTGSGNTIYF. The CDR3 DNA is TGCGCCAGCAGCCTCGGGACTGGCTCTGGAAACACCATATATTTT.

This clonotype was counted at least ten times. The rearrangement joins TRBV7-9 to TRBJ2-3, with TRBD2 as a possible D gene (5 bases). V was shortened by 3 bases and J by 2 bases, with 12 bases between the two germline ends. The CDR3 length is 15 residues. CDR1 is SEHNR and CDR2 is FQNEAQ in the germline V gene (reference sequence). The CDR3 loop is CASSFPSGLTDTQYF. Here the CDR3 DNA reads TGTGCCAGCAGCTTTCCGAGCGGACTCACAGATACGCAGTATTTT.

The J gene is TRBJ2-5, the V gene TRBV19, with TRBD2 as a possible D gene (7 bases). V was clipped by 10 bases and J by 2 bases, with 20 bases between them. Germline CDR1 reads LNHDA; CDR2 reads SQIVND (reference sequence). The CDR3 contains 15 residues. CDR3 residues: CATQGVGGRQETQYF. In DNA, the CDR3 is TGTGCCACCCAAGGAGTCGGGGGGCGGCAAGAGACCCAGTACTTC.

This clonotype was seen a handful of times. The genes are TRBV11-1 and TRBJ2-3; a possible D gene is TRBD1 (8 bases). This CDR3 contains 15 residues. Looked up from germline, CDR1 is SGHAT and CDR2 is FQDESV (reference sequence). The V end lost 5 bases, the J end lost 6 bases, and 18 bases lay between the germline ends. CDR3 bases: TGTGCCAGCAGCGTACAACAGGGGGGGAAGGATACGCAGTATTTT. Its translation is CASSVQQGGKDTQYF. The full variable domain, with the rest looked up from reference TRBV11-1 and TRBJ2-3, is EAEVAQSPRYKITEKSQAVAFWCDPISGHATLYWYRQILGQGPELLVQFQDESVVDDSQLPKDRFSAERLKGVDSTLKIQPAELGDSAMYLCASSVQQGGKDTQYFGPGTRLTVL.

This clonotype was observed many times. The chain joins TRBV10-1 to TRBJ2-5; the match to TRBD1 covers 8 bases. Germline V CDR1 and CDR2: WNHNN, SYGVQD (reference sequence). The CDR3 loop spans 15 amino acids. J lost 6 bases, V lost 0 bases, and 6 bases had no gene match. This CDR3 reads CASSESQGARKTQYF. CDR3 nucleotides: TGCGCCAGCAGTGAGTCCCAGGGGGCTAGGAAGACCCAGTACTTC.

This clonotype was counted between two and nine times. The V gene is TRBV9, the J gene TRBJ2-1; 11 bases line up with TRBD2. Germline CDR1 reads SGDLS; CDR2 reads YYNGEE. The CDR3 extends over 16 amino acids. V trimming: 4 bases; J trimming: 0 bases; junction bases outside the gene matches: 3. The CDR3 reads CASSFSGGDSYNEQFF. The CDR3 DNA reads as TGTGCCAGCAGCTTTAGCGGGGGGGACTCCTACAATGAGCAGTTCTTC.

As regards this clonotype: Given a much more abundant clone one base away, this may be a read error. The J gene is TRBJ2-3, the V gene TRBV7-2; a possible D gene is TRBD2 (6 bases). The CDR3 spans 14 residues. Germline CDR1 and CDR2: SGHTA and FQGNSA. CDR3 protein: CANSLRGRPDTQYF. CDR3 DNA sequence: TGTGCCAACAGCTTGAGAGGGAGGCCAGATACGCAGTATTTT.

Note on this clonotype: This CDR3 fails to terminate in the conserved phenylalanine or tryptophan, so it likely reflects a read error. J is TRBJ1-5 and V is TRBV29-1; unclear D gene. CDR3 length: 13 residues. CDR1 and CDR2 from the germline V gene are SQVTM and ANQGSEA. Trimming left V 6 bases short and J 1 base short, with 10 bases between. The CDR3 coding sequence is TGCAGCGTGGAGGACGGGAGCAATCAGCCCCAGCATTGT. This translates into CSVEDGSNQPQHC.

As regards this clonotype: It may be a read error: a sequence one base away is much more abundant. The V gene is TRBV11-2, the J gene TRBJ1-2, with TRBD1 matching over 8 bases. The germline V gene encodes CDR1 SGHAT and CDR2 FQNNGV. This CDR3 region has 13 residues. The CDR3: CASSLDRGLGCTF. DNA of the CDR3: TGTGCCAGCAGCCTTGACAGGGGTTTAGGCTGCACCTTC. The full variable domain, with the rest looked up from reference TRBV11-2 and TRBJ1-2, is EAGVAQSPRYKIIEKRQSVAFWCNPISGHATLYWYQQILGQGPKLLIQFQNNGVVDDSQLPKDRFSAERLKGVDSTLKIQPAKLEDSAVYLCASSLDRGLGCTFGSGTRLTVV.

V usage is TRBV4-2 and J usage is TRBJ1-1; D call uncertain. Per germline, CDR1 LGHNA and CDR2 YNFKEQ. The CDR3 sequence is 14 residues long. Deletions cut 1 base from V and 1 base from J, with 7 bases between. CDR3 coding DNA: TGTGCCAGCAGCCAAGTAACACCGAACACTGAAGCTTTCTTT. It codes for CASSQVTPNTEAFF.

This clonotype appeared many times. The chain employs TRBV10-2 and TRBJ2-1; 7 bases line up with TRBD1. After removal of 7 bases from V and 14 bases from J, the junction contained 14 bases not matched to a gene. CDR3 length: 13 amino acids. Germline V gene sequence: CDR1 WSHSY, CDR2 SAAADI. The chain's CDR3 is CASTSTGIPIKFF. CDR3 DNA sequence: TGCGCCAGCACCTCGACAGGGATTCCCATAAAGTTCTTC.

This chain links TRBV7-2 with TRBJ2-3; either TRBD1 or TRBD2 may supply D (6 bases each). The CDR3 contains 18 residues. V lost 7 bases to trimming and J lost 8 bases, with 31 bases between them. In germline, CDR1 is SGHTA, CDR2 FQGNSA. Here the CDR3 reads CASIATPGLVGAGGTQYF. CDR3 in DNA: TGTGCCAGCATCGCGACCCCGGGACTGGTGGGGGCCGGGGGTACGCAGTATTTT.

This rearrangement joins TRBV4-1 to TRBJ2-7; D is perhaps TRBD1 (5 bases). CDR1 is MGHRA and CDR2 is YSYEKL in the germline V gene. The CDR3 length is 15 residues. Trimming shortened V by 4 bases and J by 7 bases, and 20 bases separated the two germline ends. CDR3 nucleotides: TGCGCCAGCAGCCCAACTGCCAGGGAAAGGCATGAGCAGTACTTC. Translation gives CASSPTARERHEQYF.

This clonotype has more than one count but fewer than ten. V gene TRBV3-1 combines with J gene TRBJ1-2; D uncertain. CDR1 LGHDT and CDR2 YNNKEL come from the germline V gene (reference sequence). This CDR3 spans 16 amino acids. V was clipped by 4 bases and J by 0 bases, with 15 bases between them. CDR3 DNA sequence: TGTGCCAGCAGCCTAAGTGAGGGTAGGACTAACTATGGCTACACCTTC. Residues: CASSLSEGRTNYGYTF.